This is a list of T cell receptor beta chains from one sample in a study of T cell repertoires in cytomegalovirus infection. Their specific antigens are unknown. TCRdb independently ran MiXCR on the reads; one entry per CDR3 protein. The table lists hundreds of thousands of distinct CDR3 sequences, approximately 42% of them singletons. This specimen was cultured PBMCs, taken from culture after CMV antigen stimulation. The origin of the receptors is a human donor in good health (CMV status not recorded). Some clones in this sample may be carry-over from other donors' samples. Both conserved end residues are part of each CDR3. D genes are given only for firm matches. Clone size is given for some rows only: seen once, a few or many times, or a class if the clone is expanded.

CDR3nt: TGTGCCAGCACCCGACAGGGGCGGGGGGAAAAACTGTTTTTT; CDR3aa: CASTRQGRGEKLFF; j_gene: TRBJ1-4; v_gene: TRBV12-3/TRBV12-4; abundance: .; d_gene: TRBD1
CDR3nt: TGTGCCAGCAGCTTAGATGGGAGGGCCGGTTACAATGAGCAGTTCTTC; CDR3aa: CASSLDGRAGYNEQFF; j_gene: TRBJ2-1; v_gene: TRBV7-7; abundance: .; d_gene: TRBD2
CDR3nt: TGTGCCAGCAGAGGGACAGGGGTTTCGGGTGAAGCTTTCTTT; CDR3aa: CASRGTGVSGEAFF; j_gene: TRBJ1-1; v_gene: TRBV2; abundance: .; d_gene: TRBD1
CDR3nt: TGTGCCAGCAGCTTAGGGGGGGCGGGGACCCAGTACTTC; CDR3aa: CASSLGGAGTQYF; j_gene: TRBJ2-5; v_gene: TRBV7-2; abundance: many; d_gene: .
CDR3nt: TGTGCCAGCAGTTTATGGGACCACGTTTCCCAGCATTTT; CDR3aa: CASSLWDHVSQHF; j_gene: TRBJ1-5; v_gene: TRBV12-3/TRBV12-4; abundance: .; d_gene: .
CDR3nt: TGTGCCAGTAGTCGGACAGGCGAGACAGATACGCAGTATTTT; CDR3aa: CASSRTGETDTQYF; j_gene: TRBJ2-3; v_gene: TRBV19; abundance: .; d_gene: TRBD1
CDR3nt: TGCAGTGCTAGAGATCTTTTGCTCGGGGATAGCAATCAGCCCCAGCATTTT; CDR3aa: CSARDLLLGDSNQPQHF; j_gene: TRBJ1-5; v_gene: TRBV20-1; abundance: .; d_gene: .
CDR3nt: TGTGCCAGCAGCTTGAGGCGGGGGGGCCGGGACGAGCAGTACTTC; CDR3aa: CASSLRRGGRDEQYF; j_gene: TRBJ2-7; v_gene: TRBV7-2; abundance: .; d_gene: TRBD2
CDR3nt: TGCAGTGCTAGATACGGTTACGAGCAGTACTTC; CDR3aa: CSARYGYEQYF; j_gene: TRBJ2-7; v_gene: TRBV20-1; abundance: .; d_gene: .
CDR3nt: TGCAGTGCTAGGACAGTTTTTGGCGACAATCAGCCCCAGCATTTT; CDR3aa: CSARTVFGDNQPQHF; j_gene: TRBJ1-5; v_gene: TRBV20-1; abundance: .; d_gene: .
CDR3nt: TGTGCCAGCAGTTTGCGCGGACTAGCAGGGAAGACCCAGTACTTC; CDR3aa: CASSLRGLAGKTQYF; j_gene: TRBJ2-5; v_gene: TRBV28; abundance: .; d_gene: TRBD2
CDR3nt: TGTGCCAGCAGCAGGACAGGGGAAGTGGATACGCAGTATTTT; CDR3aa: CASSRTGEVDTQYF; j_gene: TRBJ2-3; v_gene: TRBV28; abundance: .; d_gene: TRBD1
CDR3nt: TGTGCCAGCAGCCCCGGGACAGGGGGCAATGAGCAGTTCTTC; CDR3aa: CASSPGTGGNEQFF; j_gene: TRBJ2-1; v_gene: TRBV7-6; abundance: .; d_gene: TRBD1
CDR3nt: TGCGCCAGCAGCCGAGGAACCGGGAGGGAAATTAACTATGGCTACACCTTC; CDR3aa: CASSRGTGREINYGYTF; j_gene: TRBJ1-2; v_gene: TRBV4-1; abundance: .; d_gene: .
CDR3nt: TGCGCCAGCACCGGGCTAGCGGGGAAAGAGACCCAGTACTTC; CDR3aa: CASTGLAGKETQYF; j_gene: TRBJ2-5; v_gene: TRBV10-2; abundance: few; d_gene: TRBD2
CDR3nt: TGTGCCAGCCTCTTGGGGACTAGCATCACAGATACGCAGTATTTT; CDR3aa: CASLLGTSITDTQYF; j_gene: TRBJ2-3; v_gene: TRBV12-3/TRBV12-4; abundance: .; d_gene: TRBD2
CDR3nt: TGTGCCAGCAGCTGGGACAGGGGTGGATACGAGCAGTACTTC; CDR3aa: CASSWDRGGYEQYF; j_gene: TRBJ2-7; v_gene: TRBV7-2; abundance: .; d_gene: TRBD1
CDR3nt: TGCTCGGTGGCCGAAGAGACCCAGTACTTC; CDR3aa: CSVAEETQYF; j_gene: TRBJ2-5; v_gene: TRBV20-1; abundance: .; d_gene: .
CDR3nt: TGTGCCAGCAGTGAGTATGTGCCCTACGAGCAGTACTTC; CDR3aa: CASSEYVPYEQYF; j_gene: TRBJ2-7; v_gene: TRBV6-1; abundance: few; d_gene: .
CDR3nt: TGTGCTAGTGGCCGAGGGTTAGCGGGAGTTTACACCGGGGAGCTGTTTTTT; CDR3aa: CASGRGLAGVYTGELFF; j_gene: TRBJ2-2; v_gene: TRBV12-5; abundance: .; d_gene: TRBD2
CDR3nt: TGTGCCAGCAGCTTATGGATAGCAACTAATGAAAAACTGTTTTTT; CDR3aa: CASSLWIATNEKLFF; j_gene: TRBJ1-4; v_gene: TRBV7-2; abundance: few; d_gene: .
CDR3nt: TGTGCCAGCACGGGACGCGGCTACACCTTC; CDR3aa: CASTGRGYTF; j_gene: TRBJ1-2; v_gene: TRBV2; abundance: .; d_gene: .
CDR3nt: TGTGCCAGCAGCTTGGACGCCAACAATGAGCAGTTCTTC; CDR3aa: CASSLDANNEQFF; j_gene: TRBJ2-1; v_gene: TRBV11-2; abundance: .; d_gene: .
CDR3nt: TGCAGTGCCCCGGGACAGATCTCTGGAAACACCATATATTTT; CDR3aa: CSAPGQISGNTIYF; j_gene: TRBJ1-3; v_gene: TRBV20-1; abundance: .; d_gene: TRBD1
CDR3nt: TGTGCCAGCAGCTTACGGGACAGCAACACCGGGGAGCTGTTTTTT; CDR3aa: CASSLRDSNTGELFF; j_gene: TRBJ2-2; v_gene: TRBV11-2; abundance: .; d_gene: TRBD1
CDR3nt: TGTGCCAGCAGTTTGGGACTAGCGGGGGGGAGCTCCTACAATGAGCAGTTCTTC; CDR3aa: CASSLGLAGGSSYNEQFF; j_gene: TRBJ2-1; v_gene: TRBV6-6; abundance: .; d_gene: TRBD2
CDR3nt: TGTGCCAGCAGCCACGACGCCCGGGGAACTAATGAAAAACTGTTTTTT; CDR3aa: CASSHDARGTNEKLFF; j_gene: TRBJ1-4; v_gene: TRBV7-6; abundance: few; d_gene: .
CDR3nt: TGTGCCAGCAGTTCGACAGGGGGCTCGGCTTTCTTT; CDR3aa: CASSSTGGSAFF; j_gene: TRBJ1-1; v_gene: TRBV2; abundance: .; d_gene: TRBD1
CDR3nt: TGTGCCAGCAGCGCGGGGGAAGGTTCACCCCTCCACTTT; CDR3aa: CASSAGEGSPLHF; j_gene: TRBJ1-6; v_gene: TRBV5-4; abundance: few; d_gene: .
CDR3nt: TGTGCCAGCAGCTTATGGGGGATGGGGACTAATGAAAAACTGTTTTTT; CDR3aa: CASSLWGMGTNEKLFF; j_gene: TRBJ1-4; v_gene: TRBV7-2; abundance: few; d_gene: .
CDR3nt: TGCGCCAGCAGCCAAGAGTGGACAGGTAGTAGAAATACGCAGTATTTT; CDR3aa: CASSQEWTGSRNTQYF; j_gene: TRBJ2-3; v_gene: TRBV4-3; abundance: .; d_gene: TRBD1
CDR3nt: TGTGCCAGCAGCTTCTCTCACTCCTACGAGCAGTACTTC; CDR3aa: CASSFSHSYEQYF; j_gene: TRBJ2-7; v_gene: TRBV7-2; abundance: many; d_gene: .
CDR3nt: TGTGCCAGCAGTTTAGTCCAGGGTGAGGTTTGGAGTTCACCCCTCCACTTT; CDR3aa: CASSLVQGEVWSSPLHF; j_gene: TRBJ1-6; v_gene: TRBV12-3/TRBV12-4; abundance: few; d_gene: .
CDR3nt: TGTGCCAGCTCACCACGGGGTGACAGCGTTAGAGGGACCGGGGAGCTGTTTTTT; CDR3aa: CASSPRGDSVRGTGELFF; j_gene: TRBJ2-2; v_gene: TRBV18; abundance: .; d_gene: .
CDR3nt: TGTGCCAGCAGTTTCGGGGGAAGAAACATTCAGTACTTC; CDR3aa: CASSFGGRNIQYF; j_gene: TRBJ2-4; v_gene: TRBV27; abundance: .; d_gene: .
CDR3nt: TGTGCCAGCAGCAGCGGACTAGCGGGGGGCCAACCCTACGAGCAGTACTTC; CDR3aa: CASSSGLAGGQPYEQYF; j_gene: TRBJ2-7; v_gene: TRBV7-9; abundance: .; d_gene: TRBD2
CDR3nt: TGCGCCAGCAGCCAGACAGGGACGAACACTGAAGCTTTCTTT; CDR3aa: CASSQTGTNTEAFF; j_gene: TRBJ1-1; v_gene: TRBV4-1; abundance: once; d_gene: TRBD1
CDR3nt: TGTGCCAGCAACCTGGCCGGGGGAAACATTCAGTACTTC; CDR3aa: CASNLAGGNIQYF; j_gene: TRBJ2-4; v_gene: TRBV5-5; abundance: few; d_gene: .
CDR3nt: TGTGCCAGCAGCGTCGGACAGGGGGCTATTAGATCCTACGAGCAGTACTTC; CDR3aa: CASSVGQGAIRSYEQYF; j_gene: TRBJ2-7; v_gene: TRBV7-2; abundance: .; d_gene: TRBD1
CDR3nt: TGTGCCGGAGGACTAGTCGGCACAGATACGCAGTATTTT; CDR3aa: CAGGLVGTDTQYF; j_gene: TRBJ2-3; v_gene: TRBV7-9; abundance: .; d_gene: TRBD2